This entry describes one T cell receptor beta chain. Which antigen it targets is not known. No much larger clonotype is one base removed from it; base qualities were not supplied. These data originate in a study of technical replicates of blood from a handful of donors (dated 2017 in TCRdb). Libraries were prepared through the immunoSEQ multiplex PCR assay. Not all clones reach the TCRdb copy of this immuneACCESS table, which keeps in-frame sequences only. Checked studies attribute under half of the gap to unresolved V genes and leave the rest unexplained. Within this sample are approximately 87,000 clones, with approximately 95% of them counted one time only. Of the sample, about 0.3% is held by the ten largest clones. Germline trimming: 6 bases from V, 8 bases from J; junction bases outside gene matches: 4. CDR1 and CDR2 are drawn from the germline V gene (reference sequence): LNHDA, SQIVND. The CDR3, from cysteine to phenylalanine, totals 13 residues. Here the CDR3 DNA is all that survives: 39 bases in frame from base 1.

This clonotype was obtained from a human donor in good health. Specimen: T cells isolated from PBMCs. The chain joins TRBV19 to TRBJ1-4; 9 bases in the middle match TRBD1. At the DNA level, the sequence is TGTGCCAGTAGGACAGGGGGTCAAGAAAAACTGTTTTTT. This yields the protein CASRTGGQEKLFF.